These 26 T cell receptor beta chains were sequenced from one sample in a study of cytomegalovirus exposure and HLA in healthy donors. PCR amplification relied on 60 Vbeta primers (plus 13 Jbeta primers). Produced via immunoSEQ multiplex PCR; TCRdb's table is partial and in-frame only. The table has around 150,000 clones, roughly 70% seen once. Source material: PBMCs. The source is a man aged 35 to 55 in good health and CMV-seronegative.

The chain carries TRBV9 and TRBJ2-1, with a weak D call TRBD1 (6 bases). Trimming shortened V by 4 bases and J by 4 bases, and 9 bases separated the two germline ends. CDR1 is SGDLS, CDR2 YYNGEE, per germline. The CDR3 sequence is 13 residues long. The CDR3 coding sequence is TGTGCCAGCAGCCAGGGGTCTTACAATGAGCAGTTCTTC. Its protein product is CASSQGSYNEQFF.

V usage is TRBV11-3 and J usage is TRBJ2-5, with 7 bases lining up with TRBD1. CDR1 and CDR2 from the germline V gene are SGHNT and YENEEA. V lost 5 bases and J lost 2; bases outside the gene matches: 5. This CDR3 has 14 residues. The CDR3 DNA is TGTGCCAGCAGCAACACAGGGGTTCAAGAGACCCAGTACTTC. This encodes CASSNTGVQETQYF.

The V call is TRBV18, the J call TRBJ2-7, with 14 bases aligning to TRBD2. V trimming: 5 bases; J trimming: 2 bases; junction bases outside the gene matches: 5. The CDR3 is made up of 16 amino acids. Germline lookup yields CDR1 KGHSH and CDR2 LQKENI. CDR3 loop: CASSSLTSGGAYEQYF. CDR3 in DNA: TGTGCCAGCTCATCGCTGACTAGCGGGGGGGCCTACGAGCAGTACTTC.

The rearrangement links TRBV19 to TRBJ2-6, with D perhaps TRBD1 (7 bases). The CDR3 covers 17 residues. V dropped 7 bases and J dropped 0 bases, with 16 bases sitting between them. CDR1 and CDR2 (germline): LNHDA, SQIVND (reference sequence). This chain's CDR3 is CASTGDSRDSGANVLTF. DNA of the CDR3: TGTGCCAGTACGGGGGACAGTAGGGACTCTGGGGCCAACGTCCTGACTTTC.

The CDR3: CASSFSETQYF. In DNA form, the CDR3 reads TGTGCCAGCAGCTTTAGTGAGACCCAGTACTTC. The chain has TRBV5-6 and TRBJ2-5; no reliable D call. The CDR3 is made up of 11 amino acids. Germline V gene lookup returns CDR1 SGHDT and CDR2 YYEEEE. With 2 bases removed from V and 5 bases from J, the gap between germline ends came to 4 bases.

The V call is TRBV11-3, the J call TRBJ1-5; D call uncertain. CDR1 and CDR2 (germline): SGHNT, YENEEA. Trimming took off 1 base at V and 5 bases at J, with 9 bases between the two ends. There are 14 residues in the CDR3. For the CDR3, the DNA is TGTGCCAGCAGCTTAGGGGGAGGCGATCAGCCCCAGCATTTT. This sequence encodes CASSLGGGDQPQHF. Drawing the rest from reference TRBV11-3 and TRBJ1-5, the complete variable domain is EAGVVQSPRYKIIEKKQPVAFWCNPISGHNTLYWYLQNLGQGPELLIRYENEEAVDDSQLPKDRFSAERLKGVDSTLKIQPAELGDSAVYLCASSLGGGDQPQHFGDGTRLSIL.

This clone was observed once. CDR3 in DNA: TGCGCCAGCAGCGGGACACTGAGCTCCTACGAGCAGTACTTC. This gives the protein CASSGTLSSYEQYF. The chain uses TRBV4-3 and TRBJ2-7; D perhaps matches TRBD1 (6 bases). V was cut by 5 bases and J by 0 bases, with 11 bases left in between. Looked up from germline, CDR1 is LGHNA and CDR2 is YSLEER. The CDR3 is made up of 14 amino acids.

In DNA form, the CDR3 reads TGTGCCAGCAGTGGCCCCGGGACAGGGGGTTTGCAGCCCCAGCATTTT. Its protein product is CASSGPGTGGLQPQHF. The chain is built from TRBV28 and TRBJ1-5, with 11 bases matching TRBD1. The V gene's germline CDR1 is MDHEN and CDR2 SYDVKM. The CDR3 sequence is 16 residues long. The trim removed 5 bases at V and 7 bases at J, leaving 10 bases unmatched.

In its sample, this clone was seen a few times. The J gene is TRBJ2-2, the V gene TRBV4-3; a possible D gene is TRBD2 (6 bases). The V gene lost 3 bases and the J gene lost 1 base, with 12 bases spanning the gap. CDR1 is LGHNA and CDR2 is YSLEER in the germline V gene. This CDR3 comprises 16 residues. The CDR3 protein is CASSQGRTKNTGELFF. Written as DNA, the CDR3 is TGCGCCAGCAGCCAGGGGAGGACAAAGAACACCGGGGAGCTGTTTTTT.

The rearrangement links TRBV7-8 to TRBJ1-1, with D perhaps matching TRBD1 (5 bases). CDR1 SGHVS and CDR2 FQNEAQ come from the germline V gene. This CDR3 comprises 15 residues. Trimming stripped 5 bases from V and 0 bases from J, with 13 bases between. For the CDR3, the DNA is TGTGCCAGCAGCCTGCGGGAGGGGATGAACACTGAAGCTTTCTTT. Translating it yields CASSLREGMNTEAFF.

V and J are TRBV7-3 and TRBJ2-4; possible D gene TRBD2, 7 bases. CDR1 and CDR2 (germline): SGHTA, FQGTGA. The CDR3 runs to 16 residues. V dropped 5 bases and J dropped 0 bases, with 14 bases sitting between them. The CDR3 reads CASSPLGGRAKNIQYF. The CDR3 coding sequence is TGTGCCAGCAGCCCCCTCGGGGGGCGAGCCAAAAACATTCAGTACTTC. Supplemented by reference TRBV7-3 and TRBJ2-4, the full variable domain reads GAGVSQTPSNKVTEKGKYVELRCDPISGHTALYWYRQSLGQGPEFLIYFQGTGAADDSGLPNDRFFAVRPEGSVSTLKIQRTERGDSAVYLCASSPLGGRAKNIQYFGAGTRLSVL.

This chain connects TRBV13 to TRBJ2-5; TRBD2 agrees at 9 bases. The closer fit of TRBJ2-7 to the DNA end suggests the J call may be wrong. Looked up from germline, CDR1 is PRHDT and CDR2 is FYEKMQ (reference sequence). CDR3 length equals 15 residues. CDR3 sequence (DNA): TGTGCCAGCAGCTCCCGGACTAGCGACGGCTCCGAGCAGTACTTC. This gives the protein CASSSRTSDGSEQYF.

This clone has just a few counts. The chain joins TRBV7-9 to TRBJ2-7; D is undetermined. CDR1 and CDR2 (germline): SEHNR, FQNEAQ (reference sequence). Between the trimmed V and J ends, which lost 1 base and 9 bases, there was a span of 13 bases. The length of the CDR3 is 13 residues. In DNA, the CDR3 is TGTGCCAGCAGCTTAGTTGCGCTACCGGGGCAGTACTTC. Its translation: CASSLVALPGQYF.

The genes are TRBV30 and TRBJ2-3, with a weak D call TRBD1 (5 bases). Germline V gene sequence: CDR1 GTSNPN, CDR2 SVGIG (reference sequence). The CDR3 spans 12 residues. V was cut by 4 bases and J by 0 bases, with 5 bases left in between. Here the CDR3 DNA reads TGTGCCTGGACAGGGAGCACAGATACGCAGTATTTT. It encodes CAWTGSTDTQYF.

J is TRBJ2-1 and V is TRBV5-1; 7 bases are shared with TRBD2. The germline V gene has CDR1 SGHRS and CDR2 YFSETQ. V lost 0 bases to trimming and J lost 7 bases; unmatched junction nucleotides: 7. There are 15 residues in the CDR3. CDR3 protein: CASSLVAGVINEQFF. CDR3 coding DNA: TGCGCCAGCAGCTTGGTGGCGGGAGTGATTAATGAGCAGTTCTTC.

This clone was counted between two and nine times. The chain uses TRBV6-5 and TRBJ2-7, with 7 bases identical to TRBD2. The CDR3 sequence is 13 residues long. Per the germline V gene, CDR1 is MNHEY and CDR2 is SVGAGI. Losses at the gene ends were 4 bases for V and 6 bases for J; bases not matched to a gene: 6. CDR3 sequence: CASSWEGASEQYF. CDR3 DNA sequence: TGTGCCAGCAGTTGGGAGGGAGCTAGCGAGCAGTACTTC.

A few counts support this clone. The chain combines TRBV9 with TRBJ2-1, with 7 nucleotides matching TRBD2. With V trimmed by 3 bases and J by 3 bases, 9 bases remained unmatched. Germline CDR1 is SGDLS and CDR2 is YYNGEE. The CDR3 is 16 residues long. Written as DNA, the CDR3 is TGTGCCAGCAGCGAGGAGACTAGCAGGGTCTACAATGAGCAGTTCTTC. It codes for CASSEETSRVYNEQFF.

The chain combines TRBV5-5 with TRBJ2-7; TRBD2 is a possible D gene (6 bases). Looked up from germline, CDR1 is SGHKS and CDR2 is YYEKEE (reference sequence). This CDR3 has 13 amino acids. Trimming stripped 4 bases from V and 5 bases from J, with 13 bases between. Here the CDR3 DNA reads TGTGCCAGCAGCCTACACTTAGCGGACGAGCAGTACTTC. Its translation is CASSLHLADEQYF.

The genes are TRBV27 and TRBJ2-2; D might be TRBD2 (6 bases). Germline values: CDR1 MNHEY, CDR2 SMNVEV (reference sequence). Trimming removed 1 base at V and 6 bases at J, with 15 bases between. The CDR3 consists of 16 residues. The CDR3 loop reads CASSLWAGNRPGELFF. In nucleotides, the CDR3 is TGTGCCAGCAGTTTATGGGCGGGAAACCGCCCCGGGGAGCTGTTTTTT.

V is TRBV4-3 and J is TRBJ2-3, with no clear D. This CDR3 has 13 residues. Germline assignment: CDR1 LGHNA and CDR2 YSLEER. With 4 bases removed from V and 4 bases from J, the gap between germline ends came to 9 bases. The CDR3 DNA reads TGCGCCAGCAGCCCCCGACGGGCAGATACGCAGTATTTT. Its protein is CASSPRRADTQYF.

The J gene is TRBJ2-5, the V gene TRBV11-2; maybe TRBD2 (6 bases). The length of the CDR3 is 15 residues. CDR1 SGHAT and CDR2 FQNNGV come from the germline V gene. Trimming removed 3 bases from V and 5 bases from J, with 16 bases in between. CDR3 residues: CASSFNAAGSETQYF. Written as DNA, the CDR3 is TGTGCCAGCAGCTTCAACGCGGCGGGATCGGAGACCCAGTACTTC. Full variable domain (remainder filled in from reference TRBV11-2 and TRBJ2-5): EAGVAQSPRYKIIEKRQSVAFWCNPISGHATLYWYQQILGQGPKLLIQFQNNGVVDDSQLPKDRFSAERLKGVDSTLKIQPAKLEDSAVYLCASSFNAAGSETQYFGPGTRLLVL.

The DNA for the CDR3 is TGTGCCAGCGGGACAACATACGAGCAGTACTTC. This translates into CASGTTYEQYF. The chain recombines TRBV2 with TRBJ2-7, with D tentatively TRBD1 (6 bases). This CDR3 region has 11 residues. Per the germline V gene, CDR1 is SNHLY and CDR2 is FYNNEI. The V and J ends lost 8 bases and 4 bases respectively, with 9 bases between them.

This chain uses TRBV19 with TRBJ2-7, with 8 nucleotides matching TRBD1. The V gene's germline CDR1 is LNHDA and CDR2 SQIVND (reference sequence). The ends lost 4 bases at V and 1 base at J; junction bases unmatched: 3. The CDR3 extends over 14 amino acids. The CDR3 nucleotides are TGTGCCAGTAGTAGGACAGGGCGGTCCTACGAGCAGTACTTC. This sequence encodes CASSRTGRSYEQYF.

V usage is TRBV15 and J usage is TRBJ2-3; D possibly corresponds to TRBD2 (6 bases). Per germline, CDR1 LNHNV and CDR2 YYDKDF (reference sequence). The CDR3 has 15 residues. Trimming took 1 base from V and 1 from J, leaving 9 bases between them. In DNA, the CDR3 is TGTGCCACCAGCAGAGTCTGGGGGGGCACAGATACGCAGTATTTT. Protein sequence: CATSRVWGGTDTQYF.

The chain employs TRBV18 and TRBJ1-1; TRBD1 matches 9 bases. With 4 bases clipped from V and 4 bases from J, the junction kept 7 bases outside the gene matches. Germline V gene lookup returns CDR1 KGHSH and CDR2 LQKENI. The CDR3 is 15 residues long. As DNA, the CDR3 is TGTGCCAGCTCACTCGCGACAGGGGGGAGCACTGAAGCTTTCTTT. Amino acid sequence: CASSLATGGSTEAFF. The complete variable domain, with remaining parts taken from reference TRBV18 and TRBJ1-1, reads NAGVMQNPRHLVRRRGQEARLRCSPMKGHSHVYWYRQLPEEGLKFMVYLQKENIIDESGMPKERFSAEFPKEGPSILRIQQVVRGDSAAYFCASSLATGGSTEAFFGQGTRLTVV.

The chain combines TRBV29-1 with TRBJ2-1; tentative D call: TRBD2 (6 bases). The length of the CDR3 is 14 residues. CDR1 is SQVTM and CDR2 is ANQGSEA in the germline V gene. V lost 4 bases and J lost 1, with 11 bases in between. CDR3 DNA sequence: TGCAGCGTTGTCGAGACTAGTTCCTACAATGAGCAGTTCTTC. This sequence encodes CSVVETSSYNEQFF.